These 28 T cell receptor beta chains came from one sample sequenced in a study of T cells in Graves' hyperthyroidism and ophthalmopathy. Template material for amplifying TCR beta CDR3 regions consisted of RNA transcripts. Using the HTBI primer set, a first-round RT-PCR was run on the TCR CDR3. In TCRdb, the multiplex PCR reads were re-called with MiXCR into one record per CDR3 protein. This table holds hundreds of thousands of distinct CDR3 sequences, less than 30% found once. Sequences were obtained from blood. Source of these receptors: a man aged 35 to 55 with Graves' hyperthyroidism that later progressed to Graves' ophthalmopathy.

This chain uses TRBV6-1 with TRBJ1-3; D possibly corresponds to TRBD1 (5 bases). CDR1 and CDR2 (germline): MNHNS, SASEGT. This CDR3 region has 15 residues. V was cut by 6 bases and J by 0 bases, with 12 bases left in between. The chain's CDR3 is CASSQGGISGNTIYF. CDR3 in DNA: TGTGCCAGCAGCCAGGGCGGCATCTCTGGAAACACCATATATTTT.

This clonotype was picked up many times. The V call is TRBV24-1, the J call TRBJ2-5, with 7 bases identical to TRBD1. The CDR3 runs to 14 residues. Germline trimming cut 4 bases from V and 5 bases from J; bases unmatched to any gene: 6. From germline, CDR1 is KGHDR and CDR2 SFDVKD. The CDR3 loop is CATSEGTVRETQYF. The CDR3 DNA reads TGTGCCACCAGTGAAGGGACAGTGAGGGAGACCCAGTACTTC.

The sample holds many counts of this clonotype. The chain combines TRBV15 with TRBJ1-2; maybe TRBD1 (6 bases). The CDR3 has 13 residues. The V gene's germline CDR1 is LNHNV and CDR2 YYDKDF (reference sequence). V was cut by 11 bases and J by 1 base, with 14 bases left in between. CDR3 DNA: TGTGCCGCTCGGGCAGGGGTTAACTATGGCTACACCTTC. This gives the protein CAARAGVNYGYTF.

This clonotype was picked up many times. The junction and the germline gene differ at one end; a read error may be behind it. The J gene is TRBJ1-5, the V gene TRBV20-1; 7 bases align to TRBD1. The germline V gene encodes CDR1 DFQATT and CDR2 SNEGSKA (reference sequence). The CDR3 has 15 amino acids. This CDR3 is CSARDRVNSNQPQHF. The CDR3 DNA follows: TGCAGTGCCAGAGACAGGGTCAATAGCAATCAGCCCCAGCATTTT.

The sample holds many counts of this clonotype. The rearrangement uses TRBV20-1 and TRBJ1-2; the D is unclear. The germline gives CDR1 DFQATT, CDR2 SNEGSKA (reference sequence). Trimming shortened V by 3 bases and J by 8 bases, and 13 bases separated the two germline ends. This CDR3 contains 12 residues. The CDR3 sequence is CSASSGLGGYTF. The CDR3 DNA reads as TGCAGTGCTAGTAGCGGGCTTGGGGGCTACACCTTC.

This clonotype has ten or more counts. The chain combines TRBV20-1 with TRBJ2-5; TRBD2 matches 8 bases. In germline, CDR1 is DFQATT, CDR2 SNEGSKA (reference sequence). Trimming at V came to 3 bases and at J to 3 bases, leaving 9 bases not matched to a gene. The CDR3 contains 15 residues. CDR3 amino acids: CSASSAGVGKETQYF. The CDR3 DNA reads as TGCAGTGCTAGTTCAGCGGGAGTCGGGAAAGAGACCCAGTACTTC.

This clonotype was counted many times. The chain uses TRBV9 and TRBJ1-2, with D possibly being TRBD1 (6 bases). V gave up 4 bases and J gave up 5 bases, with 21 bases separating them. Germline loops: CDR1 SGDLS, CDR2 YYNGEE. The CDR3 extends over 16 amino acids. This CDR3 reads CASSPAPQGRIYGYTF. The DNA for the CDR3 is TGTGCCAGCAGCCCCGCCCCACAGGGTCGGATTTATGGCTACACCTTC.

Written as DNA, the CDR3 is TGCAGCGTTGAACGGCGGAAGGGATGGGAAGGCTACACCTTC. It encodes CSVERRKGWEGYTF. The genes are TRBV29-1 and TRBJ1-2; D not certain. Germline CDR1 reads SQVTM; CDR2 reads ANQGSEA. The CDR3 loop spans 14 amino acids. V gave up 2 bases and J gave up 8 bases, with 18 bases separating them.

The V gene is TRBV7-2, the J gene TRBJ2-5; D may be TRBD1 or TRBD2 (7 bases each). Trimming removed 3 bases at V and 7 bases at J, with 18 bases between. The germline V gene has CDR1 SGHTA and CDR2 FQGNSA. The CDR3 totals 15 residues. The CDR3 is CASSFQGGVPGTQYF. In nucleotides, the CDR3 is TGTGCCAGCAGCTTCCAGGGGGGGGTTCCTGGGACCCAGTACTTC.

There are many counts of this clonotype. The J gene is TRBJ1-6, the V gene TRBV20-1, with a weak D call TRBD1 (5 bases). V was pared by 3 bases and J by 1 base, with 13 bases between. Per germline, CDR1 DFQATT and CDR2 SNEGSKA (reference sequence). CDR3 length equals 16 residues. CDR3 in DNA: TGCAGTGCTAGTACGGGGGGATCATCCTATAATTCACCCCTCCACTTT. It is translated as CSASTGGSSYNSPLHF.

This clonotype was counted at least ten times. The chain has TRBV7-2 and TRBJ2-7, with 7 nucleotides matching TRBD2. The ends lost 5 bases at V and 4 bases at J; junction bases unmatched: 11. This CDR3 has 15 amino acids. The germline CDR1 and CDR2 sequences are SGHTA and FQGNSA. The CDR3 here is CTSSLEGRATYEQYF. The CDR3 bases are TGTACCAGCAGCCTTGAAGGGAGGGCCACTTACGAGCAGTACTTC.

This clonotype was counted only a few times. The rearrangement joins TRBV29-1 to TRBJ1-5; 7 bases line up with TRBD1. Per germline, CDR1 SQVTM and CDR2 ANQGSEA. Losses at the gene ends were 7 bases for V and 2 bases for J; bases not matched to a gene: 5. The CDR3 contains 13 residues. The CDR3 is CSAQGGGNQPQHF. CDR3 DNA: TGCAGCGCTCAGGGGGGGGGCAATCAGCCCCAGCATTTT.

In this sample, this clonotype turned up once. The chain uses TRBV19 and TRBJ1-1, with D unresolved. The V gene lost 5 bases and the J gene lost 0 bases, with 10 bases spanning the gap. Germline V gene data show CDR1 as LNHDA and CDR2 as SQIVND (reference sequence). The CDR3 contains 14 residues. The CDR3 here is CASSDTAMNTEAFF. The CDR3 DNA reads as TGTGCCAGTAGTGACACGGCCATGAACACTGAAGCTTTCTTT.

This clonotype was recorded at least ten times. The rearrangement links TRBV19 to TRBJ1-1; TRBD1 matches at 12 bases. V was clipped by 7 bases and J by 5 bases; unmatched bases: 8. CDR1 LNHDA and CDR2 SQIVND come from the germline V gene (reference sequence). The CDR3 has 15 amino acids. This CDR3 is CASNPGQGASTEAFF. CDR3 DNA: TGTGCCAGTAATCCGGGACAGGGGGCAAGTACTGAAGCTTTCTTT.

This clonotype occurred many times. This chain uses TRBV7-2 with TRBJ2-4; D uncertain. Looked up from germline, CDR1 is SGHTA and CDR2 is FQGNSA. The CDR3 length is 13 residues. The germline V and J ends were trimmed by 5 bases and 2 bases, with 7 bases remaining between them. The CDR3 region has the DNA TGTGCCAGCAGCCGTTGGACCAAAAACATTCAGTACTTC. This codes for CASSRWTKNIQYF. Complete variable domain (other parts from reference TRBV7-2 and TRBJ2-4): GAGVSQSPSNKVTEKGKDVELRCDPISGHTALYWYRQSLGQGLEFLIYFQGNSAPDKSGLPSDRFSAERTGGSVSTLTIQRTQQEDSAVYLCASSRWTKNIQYFGAGTRLSVL.

This clonotype was counted many times. The gene calls are TRBV28 and TRBJ1-3; D gene unclear. This CDR3 contains 15 residues. Germline CDR1 MDHEN, CDR2 SYDVKM. Trimming shortened V by 2 bases and J by 5 bases, and 13 bases separated the two germline ends. CDR3 in amino acids: CASSLQALPRNTIYF. The CDR3 DNA sequence: TGTGCCAGCAGTTTACAGGCTCTGCCCAGAAACACCATATATTTT.

This chain connects TRBV11-2 to TRBJ1-1, with 9 bases identical to TRBD1. Losses at the gene ends were 3 bases for V and 6 bases for J; bases not matched to a gene: 8. This CDR3 has 15 residues. Per the germline V gene, CDR1 is SGHAT and CDR2 is FQNNGV. The DNA for the CDR3 is TGTGCCAGCAGCTTCCGGACAGGGGTAGTCGCTGAAGCTTTCTTT. Its protein is CASSFRTGVVAEAFF.

This clonotype showed up many times. The V gene is TRBV5-1, the J gene TRBJ2-7; possibly TRBD2 for D (6 bases). CDR1 is SGHRS, CDR2 YFSETQ, per germline. This CDR3 comprises 16 residues. The ends were cut back, 3 bases at V and 0 bases at J, with 16 bases in the middle. In DNA form, the CDR3 reads TGCGCCAGCAGCTCGCTACCGGAGGGGTCCTCCTACGAGCAGTACTTC. Protein product: CASSSLPEGSSYEQYF.

This clonotype was detected many times. This chain connects TRBV20-1 to TRBJ2-6; unclear D gene. V was pared by 0 bases and J by 0 bases, with 3 bases between. The CDR3 consists of 14 residues. Germline CDR1 and CDR2: DFQATT and SNEGSKA (reference sequence). The chain's CDR3 is CSARDGSGANVLTF. The DNA of the CDR3 is TGCAGTGCTAGAGATGGCTCTGGGGCCAACGTCCTGACTTTC.

This chain uses TRBV12-3 or TRBV12-4 with TRBJ2-7, with 7 nucleotides matching TRBD1. V was clipped by 7 bases and J by 2 bases; unmatched bases: 5. CDR3 length: 13 amino acids. CDR3 residues: CASTQTGPYEQYF. CDR3 coding DNA: TGTGCCAGCACCCAGACAGGGCCCTACGAGCAGTACTTC.

Many counts were recorded for this clonotype. In DNA form, the CDR3 reads TGCAGCGTTGAAGAATACCGGTCGAACACCGGGGAGCTGTTTTTT. Translation: CSVEEYRSNTGELFF. The chain couples TRBV29-1 to TRBJ2-2; no firm D call. Germline CDR1 SQVTM, CDR2 ANQGSEA. This CDR3 has 15 residues. Trimming took off 0 bases at V and 0 bases at J, with 8 bases between the two ends.

In this sample, this clonotype turned up a few times. This may come from a read error, since a much larger clone is one base off. The conserved closing phenylalanine or tryptophan is absent in this CDR3, likely reflecting a read error. The rearrangement links TRBV13 to TRBJ2-7, with 10 bases that match TRBD1. Germline V gene data show CDR1 as PRHDT and CDR2 as FYEKMQ (reference sequence). This CDR3 contains 15 residues. Trimming cost V 3 bases and J 3 bases; bases outside gene matches: 5. Here the CDR3 DNA reads TGTGCCAGCAGCTTTCCGACAGGGGGCGTCTACGAGCAGTACTCC. This gives the protein CASSFPTGGVYEQYS.

This clonotype was observed a handful of times. CDR3 sequence (DNA): TGTGCCAGCAGCCTAAGGCAGGGGGCCAACAAAAACATTCAGTACTTC. Residues: CASSLRQGANKNIQYF. The rearrangement joins TRBV28 to TRBJ2-4, with 8 bases lining up with TRBD1. The CDR3 runs 16 residues. Germline-derived CDR1 and CDR2 are MDHEN and SYDVKM. The V segment lost 6 bases and the J segment 3 bases; nucleotides outside the gene matches: 10.

The chain uses TRBV7-3 and TRBJ2-7, with D unclear. Germline V gives CDR1 SGHTA, CDR2 FQGTGA. Trimming removed 5 bases from V and 6 bases from J, with 11 bases in between. The CDR3 has 12 residues. The DNA of the CDR3 is TGTGCCAGCAGCACGCCCAACGGCGAGCAGTACTTC. As protein: CASSTPNGEQYF.

Many counts were recorded for this clonotype. The J gene is TRBJ2-7, the V gene TRBV15; D remains ambiguous. The CDR3 has 13 amino acids. V shed 1 base and J shed 1 base, with 5 bases lying between them. Germline loops: CDR1 LNHNV, CDR2 YYDKDF (reference sequence). The CDR3 sequence is CATSRALSYEQYF. CDR3 coding DNA: TGTGCCACCAGCAGAGCATTATCCTACGAGCAGTACTTC.

The chain has TRBV2 and TRBJ2-5; tentative D call: TRBD1 (6 bases). The V gene's germline CDR1 is SNHLY and CDR2 FYNNEI. V shed 7 bases and J shed 5 bases, with 14 bases lying between them. The CDR3 extends over 13 amino acids. CDR3 sequence: CASMNPGEETQYF. CDR3 DNA sequence: TGTGCCAGCATGAACCCAGGGGAGGAGACCCAGTACTTC.

At least ten counts were recorded for this clonotype. V and J are TRBV20-1 and TRBJ1-1; TRBD1 might be the D (6 bases). The CDR3 consists of 13 residues. The V end was cut by 3 bases, the J end by 9 bases, with 17 bases between. Germline CDR1 reads DFQATT; CDR2 reads SNEGSKA (reference sequence). CDR3 nucleotide sequence: TGCAGTGCTAGCGTGAGGGGGACACTGAAAGCTTTCTTT. Translation: CSASVRGTLKAFF.

This chain joins TRBV6-1 and TRBJ2-7, with D perhaps TRBD1 (6 bases). There are 14 residues in the CDR3. V dropped 6 bases and J dropped 0 bases, with 12 bases sitting between them. Germline assignment: CDR1 MNHNS and CDR2 SASEGT. The DNA for the CDR3 is TGTGCCAGCAGAATACAGGGTAGCTCCTACGAGCAGTACTTC. This encodes CASRIQGSSYEQYF.